The following is a TCR beta chain sequence with its context. TCRdb reprocessed the PCR reads via MiXCR. The repertoire has 15,000 to 20,000 clones, nearly 35% of them found once; the top ten carry about 10%. The sample is drawn from a study of metastatic and nonmetastatic thyroid tumors. On the study more broadly: It was across blood and tumor or nodule tissue from malignant and benign thyroid patients that repertoires were compared.

Losses at the gene ends were 3 bases for V and 4 bases for J; bases not matched to a gene: 9. In germline, CDR1 is SGDLS, CDR2 YYNGEE. This CDR3 has 16 residues. All patients reached thyroid surgery having received no treatment beforehand. The chain links TRBV9 to TRBJ2-1, with 8 nucleotides matching TRBD1. Sequencing was performed on tumor tissue. The TCR comes from a male donor with papillary thyroid cancer or a benign thyroid nodule (not recorded which). Some clones in this sample may be carry-over from other donors' samples. The chain's CDR3 is CASSGRQGLRYNEQFF. CDR3 DNA: TGTGCCAGCAGCGGGCGACAGGGGCTAAGGTACAATGAGCAGTTCTTC.